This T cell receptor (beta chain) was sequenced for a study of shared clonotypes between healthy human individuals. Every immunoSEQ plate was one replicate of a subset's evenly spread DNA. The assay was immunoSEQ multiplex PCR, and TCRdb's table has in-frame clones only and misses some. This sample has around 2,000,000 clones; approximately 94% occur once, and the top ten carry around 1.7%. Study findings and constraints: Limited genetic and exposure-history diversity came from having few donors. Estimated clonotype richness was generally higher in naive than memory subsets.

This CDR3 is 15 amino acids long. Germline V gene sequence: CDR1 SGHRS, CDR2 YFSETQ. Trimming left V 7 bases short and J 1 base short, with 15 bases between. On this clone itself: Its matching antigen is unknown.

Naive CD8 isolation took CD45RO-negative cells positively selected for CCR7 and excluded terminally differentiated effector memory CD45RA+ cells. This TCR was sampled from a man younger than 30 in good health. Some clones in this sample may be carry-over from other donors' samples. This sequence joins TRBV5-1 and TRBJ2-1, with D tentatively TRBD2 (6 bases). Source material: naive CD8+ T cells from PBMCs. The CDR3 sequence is CASGRGRESYNEQFF. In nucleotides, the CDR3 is TGCGCCAGCGGCCGGGGACGGGAGTCCTACAATGAGCAGTTCTTC.